A selection of T cell receptor beta chains follows, all from one sample in a study of T cell responses to AZD1222 COVID-19 vaccine. Some clones are missing from TCRdb's copy, which holds only in-frame ones; the method was immunoSEQ multiplex PCR. The data contain around 150,000 clones, about 87% of them singletons. Here the sequenced sample was peripheral blood, taken on day 0 of AZD1222 vaccination. The receptor set was obtained from an adult in good health. CDR3s include the opening cysteine and the closing phenylalanine or tryptophan. D genes are given only for firm matches. The size of a clone is reported for some rows only, either as once, few or many, or as a class for expanded clones.

d_call	clone_size	v_call	j_call	cdr3_aa	cdr3_nt
NA	NA	TRBV7-2	TRBJ2-2	CASSLEPWGLGTGELFF	TGTGCCAGCAGCTTAGAACCGTGGGGCTTGGGCACCGGGGAGCTGTTTTTT
NA	NA	TRBV7-9	TRBJ2-2	CASSHADSRPQNTGELFF	TGTGCCAGCAGCCACGCGGACAGCCGACCCCAGAACACCGGGGAGCTGTTTTTT
NA	few	TRBV5-8	TRBJ1-1	CASSLPRQGRTEAFF	TGTGCCAGCAGCCTGCCCAGGCAGGGGCGTACTGAAGCTTTCTTT
NA	once	TRBV19	TRBJ1-2	CASSMWGRGGGYTF	TGTGCCAGTAGTATGTGGGGGCGGGGAGGAGGCTACACCTTC
TRBD2	NA	TRBV10-2	TRBJ2-7	CASSERLAGYEQYF	TGCGCCAGCAGTGAACGACTAGCTGGCTACGAGCAGTACTTC
NA	NA	TRBV7-9	TRBJ1-1	CASSSDRLNTEAFF	TGTGCCAGCAGCTCGGACAGACTAAACACTGAAGCTTTCTTT
NA	NA	TRBV21-1	TRBJ1-3	CASKKFSGNTIYF	TGTGCCAGCAAAAAGTTCTCTGGAAACACCATATATTTT
NA	NA	TRBV14	TRBJ1-6	CASSHGGYNSPLHF	TGTGCCAGCAGCCACGGAGGTTATAATTCACCCCTCCACTTT
NA	NA	TRBV9	TRBJ1-1	CASSVGGIMNTEAFF	TGTGCCAGCAGCGTAGGTGGGATTATGAACACTGAAGCTTTCTTT
TRBD1	NA	TRBV19	TRBJ1-5	CASSADREIQPQHF	TGTGCCAGTAGTGCGGACAGGGAAATTCAGCCCCAGCATTTT
NA	once	TRBV28	TRBJ1-1	CASSSPYRARGGTEAFF	TGTGCCAGCAGTTCACCTTACCGGGCCCGAGGGGGCACTGAAGCTTTCTTT
NA	NA	TRBV9	TRBJ1-2	CASSPILGQESHHGYTF	TGTGCCAGCAGCCCGATTTTGGGGCAGGAGTCCCACCATGGCTACACCTTC
NA	NA	TRBV5-1	TRBJ2-5	CASSFRGGETQYF	TGCGCCAGCAGTTTCAGGGGTGGGGAGACCCAGTACTTC
TRBD2	NA	TRBV7-9	TRBJ2-3	CASSPGGTGTDTQYF	TGTGCCAGCAGCCCCGGGGGGACTGGCACAGATACGCAGTATTTT
NA	NA	TRBV6-5	TRBJ1-2	CASSSSNYNYGYTF	TGTGCCAGCAGTTCCTCCAACTATAACTATGGCTACACCTTC
NA	NA	TRBV4-2	TRBJ1-2	CASSQGGAGATYYGYTF	TGTGCCAGCAGCCAAGGGGGAGCGGGGGCGACGTACTATGGCTACACCTTC
NA	NA	TRBV6-5	TRBJ1-5	CASLSRDYGNQPQHF	TGTGCCAGCTTATCGAGGGATTACGGCAATCAGCCCCAGCATTTT
NA	NA	TRBV3-1/TRBV3-2	TRBJ1-3	CASRDGLNTIYF	TGTGCCAGCAGGGACGGACTAAACACCATATATTTT
TRBD1	NA	TRBV11-2	TRBJ2-7	CASSPLRQGNLNYEQYF	TGTGCCAGCAGCCCCCTAAGACAGGGGAATTTAAATTACGAGCAGTACTTC
NA	NA	TRBV3-1/TRBV3-2	TRBJ2-7	CASGGPGEQYF	TGTGCCAGTGGGGGGCCGGGGGAGCAGTACTTC
TRBD1	NA	TRBV5-1	TRBJ1-2	CASSLGGQIYGYTF	TGCGCCAGCAGCCTCGGGGGACAGATCTATGGCTACACCTTC
NA	once	TRBV6-5	TRBJ2-3	CASSWGGDPTDTQYF	TGTGCCAGCAGTTGGGGAGGTGATCCCACAGATACGCAGTATTTT
TRBD2	NA	TRBV10-3	TRBJ2-2	CAISRAGAVTGELFF	TGTGCCATCAGCCGAGCGGGGGCCGTCACCGGGGAGCTGTTTTTT
NA	NA	TRBV11-2	TRBJ1-2	CASSPVLWANYGYTF	TGTGCCAGCAGCCCCGTTTTGTGGGCTAACTATGGCTACACCTTC
NA	NA	TRBV12-5	TRBJ1-2	CASVPLNFYGYTF	TGTGCTAGTGTTCCCCTTAACTTCTATGGCTACACCTTC
NA	once	TRBV4-3	TRBJ2-7	CASSQDISSYEQYF	TGCGCCAGCAGCCAGGACATTAGCTCCTACGAGCAGTACTTC
NA	NA	TRBV4-3	TRBJ1-2	CASSPGQNKFNYGYTF	TGCGCCAGCAGCCCCGGACAGAATAAATTTAACTATGGCTACACCTTC
NA	NA	TRBV7-2	TRBJ1-6	CASSFDQGGSPLHF	TGTGCCAGCAGCTTTGACCAGGGCGGTTCACCCCTCCACTTT
TRBD1	NA	TRBV4-3	TRBJ2-7	CASRATTGGLYEQYF	TGCGCCAGTCGAGCAACGACAGGGGGATTGTACGAGCAGTACTTC
NA	NA	TRBV12-3/TRBV12-4	TRBJ1-1	CASSFLLHTEAFF	TGTGCCAGCAGTTTCTTGTTACACACTGAAGCTTTCTTT
NA	NA	TRBV9	TRBJ1-2	CASSVRAVLNTNYGYTF	TGTGCCAGCAGCGTTCGGGCTGTCCTAAATACTAACTATGGCTACACCTTC
NA	NA	TRBV18	TRBJ2-6	CASSPLGSGANVLTF	TGTGCCAGCTCACCACTGGGGTCTGGGGCCAACGTCCTGACTTTC
NA	once	TRBV3-1/TRBV3-2	TRBJ2-6	CASSPRFGSGANVLTF	TGTGCCAGCAGTCCTAGGTTCGGCTCTGGGGCCAACGTCCTGACTTTC
TRBD2	few	TRBV19	TRBJ2-1	CASSPRLAGTGNEQFF	TGTGCCAGTAGTCCGCGACTAGCGGGAACGGGCAATGAGCAGTTCTTC
NA	NA	TRBV19	TRBJ1-1	CASSSTDRPAGTEAFF	TGTGCCAGTAGCTCGACGGACAGACCGGCGGGCACTGAAGCTTTCTTT
TRBD2	NA	TRBV19	TRBJ2-7	CTSSSPSGGTSGRVYEQYF	TGTACCAGTAGTTCTCCCTCGGGCGGGACTAGCGGGAGGGTCTACGAGCAGTACTTC
TRBD2	NA	TRBV5-6	TRBJ2-1	CASSLAAGGWQFF	TGTGCCAGCAGCTTGGCAGCGGGAGGCTGGCAGTTCTTC
NA	once	TRBV6-5	TRBJ2-3	CASTRGWGTDTQYF	TGTGCCAGCACCCGCGGGTGGGGCACAGATACGCAGTATTTT
NA	few	TRBV15	TRBJ1-2	CATSRGAVNYGYTF	TGTGCCACCAGCAGAGGAGCGGTTAACTATGGCTACACCTTC
NA	NA	TRBV28	TRBJ1-2	CASTPRVLYGYTF	TGTGCCAGCACCCCCCGGGTCCTCTATGGCTACACCTTC
NA	NA	TRBV18	TRBJ2-3	CASSPRVRTSTDTQYF	TGTGCCAGCTCACCACGTGTGAGAACTAGCACAGATACGCAGTATTTT
TRBD2	NA	TRBV6-5	TRBJ2-2	CASIGGEAGELFF	TGTGCCAGCATCGGGGGGGAGGCCGGGGAGCTGTTTTTT
NA	NA	TRBV25-1	TRBJ2-7	CASSEYQGREQYF	TGTGCCAGCAGTGAATATCAGGGTCGCGAGCAGTACTTC
NA	NA	TRBV4-1	TRBJ2-7	CASSQVLGGYEQYF	TGCGCCAGCAGCCAAGTATTGGGAGGATACGAGCAGTACTTC